The source of this T cell receptor (beta chain) is a study of blood T cell repertoires in COVID-19. The germline CDR1 and CDR2 sequences are SGHRS and YFSETQ. Trimming at V came to 5 bases and at J to 4 bases, leaving 10 bases not matched to a gene. The CDR3 sequence is 16 residues long. Sequencing used immunoSEQ multiplex PCR; TCRdb keeps in-frame clones, though not all of them. Among hundreds of thousands of clones listed, about 89% were seen once. The TCR originated in a woman between 55 and 75 years old with COVID-19, enrolled during active disease. This sequence joins TRBV5-1 and TRBJ2-1; the match to TRBD1 covers 9 bases. Source material: peripheral blood. CDR3 coding DNA: TGCGCCAGCAGATCCCCGGGACAGGGATCTTACAATGAGCAGTTCTTC. Translated, it gives CASRSPGQGSYNEQFF.